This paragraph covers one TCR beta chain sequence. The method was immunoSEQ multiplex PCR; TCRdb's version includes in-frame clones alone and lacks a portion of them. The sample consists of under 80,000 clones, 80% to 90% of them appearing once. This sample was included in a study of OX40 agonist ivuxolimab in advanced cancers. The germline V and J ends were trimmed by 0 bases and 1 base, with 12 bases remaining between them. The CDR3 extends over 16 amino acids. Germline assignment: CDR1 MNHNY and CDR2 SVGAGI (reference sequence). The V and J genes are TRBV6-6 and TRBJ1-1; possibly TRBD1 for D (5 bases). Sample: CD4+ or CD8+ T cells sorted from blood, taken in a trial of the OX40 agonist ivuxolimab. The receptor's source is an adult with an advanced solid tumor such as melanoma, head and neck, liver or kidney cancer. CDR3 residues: CASSYSAGRTNTEAFF. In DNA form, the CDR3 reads TGTGCCAGCAGTTACTCGGCGGGACGGACGAACACTGAAGCTTTCTTT.